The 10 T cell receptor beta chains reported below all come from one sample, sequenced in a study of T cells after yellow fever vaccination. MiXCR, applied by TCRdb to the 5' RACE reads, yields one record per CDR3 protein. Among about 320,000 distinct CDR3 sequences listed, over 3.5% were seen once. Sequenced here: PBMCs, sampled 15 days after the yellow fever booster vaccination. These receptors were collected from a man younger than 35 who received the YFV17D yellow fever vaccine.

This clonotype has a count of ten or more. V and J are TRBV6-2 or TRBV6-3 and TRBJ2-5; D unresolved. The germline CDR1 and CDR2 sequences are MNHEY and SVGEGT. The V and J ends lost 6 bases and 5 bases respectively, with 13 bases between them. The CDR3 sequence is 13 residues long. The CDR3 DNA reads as TGTGCCAGCAGGGCTTCGCAGTGGGAGACCCAGTACTTC. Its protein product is CASRASQWETQYF.

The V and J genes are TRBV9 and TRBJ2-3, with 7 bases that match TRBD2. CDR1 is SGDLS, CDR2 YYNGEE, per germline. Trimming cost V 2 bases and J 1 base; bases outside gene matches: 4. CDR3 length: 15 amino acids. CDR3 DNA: TGTGCCAGCAGCGTTAGAACTAGCGGCACAGATACGCAGTATTTT. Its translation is CASSVRTSGTDTQYF.

CDR3: CASRALGLAGNYEQYF. In DNA form, the CDR3 reads TGTGCCAGCAGAGCCTTGGGACTAGCGGGGAACTACGAGCAGTACTTC. This sequence joins TRBV6-5 and TRBJ2-7, with TRBD2 matching 13 bases. This CDR3 has 16 residues. Germline V CDR1 and CDR2: MNHEY, SVGAGI. The ends lost 6 bases at V and 3 bases at J; junction bases unmatched: 8.

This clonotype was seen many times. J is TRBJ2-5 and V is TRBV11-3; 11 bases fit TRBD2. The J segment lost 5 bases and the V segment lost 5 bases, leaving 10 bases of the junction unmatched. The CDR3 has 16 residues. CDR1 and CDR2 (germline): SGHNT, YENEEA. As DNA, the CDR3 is TGTGCCAGCAGCCACCGCGCTAGCGGGGGGCAGGAGACCCAGTACTTC. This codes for CASSHRASGGQETQYF.

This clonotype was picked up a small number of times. The CDR3 here is CASSLPSGFYEQFF. CDR3 coding DNA: TGTGCCAGCAGCTTGCCTTCGGGGTTTTATGAGCAGTTCTTC. This chain joins TRBV11-2 and TRBJ2-1, with a weak D call TRBD2 (5 bases). CDR1 and CDR2 (germline): SGHAT, FQNNGV. CDR3 length: 14 residues. The V gene lost 3 bases and the J gene lost 8 bases, with 14 bases spanning the gap.

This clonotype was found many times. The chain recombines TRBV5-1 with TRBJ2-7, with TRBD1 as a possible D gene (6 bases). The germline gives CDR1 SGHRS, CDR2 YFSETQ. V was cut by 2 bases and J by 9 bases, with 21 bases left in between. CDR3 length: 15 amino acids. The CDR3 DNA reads TGCGCCAGCAGCTTTCGACTCAGGGGCCGGTCGGGGCAGTACGTC. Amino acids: CASSFRLRGRSGQYV.

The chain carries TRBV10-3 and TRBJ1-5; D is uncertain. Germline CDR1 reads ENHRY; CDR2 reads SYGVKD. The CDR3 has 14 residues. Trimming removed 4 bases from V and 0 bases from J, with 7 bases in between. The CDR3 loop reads CAISADISNQPQHF. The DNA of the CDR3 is TGTGCCATCAGTGCTGACATTAGCAATCAGCCCCAGCATTTT.

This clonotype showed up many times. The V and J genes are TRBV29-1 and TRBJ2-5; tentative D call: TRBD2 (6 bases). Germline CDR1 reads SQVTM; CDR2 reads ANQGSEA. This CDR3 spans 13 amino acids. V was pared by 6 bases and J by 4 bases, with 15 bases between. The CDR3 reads CSVGLAPGETQYF. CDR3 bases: TGCAGCGTGGGGCTAGCGCCGGGAGAGACCCAGTACTTC.

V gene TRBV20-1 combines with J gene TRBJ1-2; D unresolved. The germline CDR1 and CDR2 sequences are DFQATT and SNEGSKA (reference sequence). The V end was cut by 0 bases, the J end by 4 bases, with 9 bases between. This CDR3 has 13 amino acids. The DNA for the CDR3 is TGCAGTGCTAGAGAGTTTGACGGCTATGGCTACACCTTC. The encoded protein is CSAREFDGYGYTF.

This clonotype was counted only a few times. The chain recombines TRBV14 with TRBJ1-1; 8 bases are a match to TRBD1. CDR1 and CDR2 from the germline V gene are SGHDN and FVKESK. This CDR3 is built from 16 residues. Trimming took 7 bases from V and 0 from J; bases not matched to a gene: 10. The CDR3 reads CASNVETGEMNTEAFF. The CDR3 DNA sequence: TGTGCCAGCAACGTGGAGACAGGGGAAATGAACACTGAAGCTTTCTTT.